The clone carrying this TCR beta chain was seen many times. The sample originates from a study of blood T cells in healthy people across ages. The second PCR ran roughly 6 to 11 cycles with a sample-barcoded 5' primer and J-beta primers. In TCRdb, the 5' RACE reads were re-called with MiXCR into one record per CDR3 protein. The sample consists of about 1.6 million distinct CDR3 sequences, about 31% of them appearing once. V was pared by 0 bases and J by 4 bases, with 6 bases between. Germline CDR1 reads MNHNY; CDR2 reads SVGAGI (reference sequence). This CDR3 region has 13 residues. The sequence was obtained from a woman younger than 45 in good health. The sample was blood. The chain recombines TRBV6-6 with TRBJ1-2, with unresolved D. DNA of the CDR3: TGTGCCAGCAGTTACTCGGCTGGCTATGGCTACACCTTC. Translating it yields CASSYSAGYGYTF.